A single sample gave rise to the 21 T cell receptor beta chains below, sequenced in a study of post-analysis software for immune sequencing data. The antigens for these receptors are not known. Regarding the study as a whole: Comparison of patients with controls showed five or six TRBV segments more frequent in patients, TRBV5-6, TRBV5-1 and TRBV20-1 among them.

Unique molecular identifiers featured in each of the TCR beta cDNA libraries. TCRdb redid the calling of the PCR reads with MiXCR, one entry per CDR3 protein. Among some 500,000 distinct CDR3 sequences listed, 45% were seen once. Sequencing input: blood. Receptors were obtained from a girl between 10 and 17 years old with multiple sclerosis.

This clonotype was seen only a few times. This chain connects TRBV10-2 to TRBJ2-7; 8 positions agree with TRBD2. CDR1 and CDR2 (germline): WSHSY, SAAADI. This CDR3 has 15 amino acids. J was trimmed by 3 bases and V by 6 bases; bases with no gene match: 10. Here the CDR3 DNA reads TGCGCCAGCAGCGGGAGGGCGGGAGACAGCTACGAGCAGTACTTC. Amino acid sequence: CASSGRAGDSYEQYF.

V usage is TRBV6-5 and J usage is TRBJ2-1; 9 bases are a match to TRBD2. This CDR3 spans 15 amino acids. Trimming at V came to 6 bases and at J to 4 bases, leaving 7 bases not matched to a gene. Germline V gene data show CDR1 as MNHEY and CDR2 as SVGAGI. The CDR3 nucleotides read TGTGCCAGCAGGTTAGCGGGAGCAGGGTACAATGAGCAGTTCTTC. Protein product: CASRLAGAGYNEQFF.

The V call is TRBV9, the J call TRBJ2-7; TRBD2 aligns across 8 bases. V trimming: 0 bases; J trimming: 3 bases; junction bases outside the gene matches: 8. The CDR3 is 16 amino acids. The germline gives CDR1 SGDLS, CDR2 YYNGEE. The CDR3 protein is CASSVEAGGGSYEQYF. The CDR3 bases are TGTGCCAGCAGCGTAGAGGCGGGAGGAGGCAGCTACGAGCAGTACTTC.

The chain has TRBV27 and TRBJ2-7, with a weak D call TRBD2 (5 bases). CDR1 is MNHEY, CDR2 SMNVEV, per germline (reference sequence). The CDR3 has 13 amino acids. V lost 5 bases to trimming and J lost 11 bases, with 19 bases between them. This CDR3 reads CASSPNPAEEKYF. CDR3 bases: TGTGCCAGCAGTCCCAACCCAGCGGAGGAGAAGTACTTC.

The CDR3 spells CASSSLGQNTEAFF. In DNA, the CDR3 is TGCGCCAGCAGCTCCTTGGGACAGAACACTGAAGCTTTCTTT. J is TRBJ1-1 and V is TRBV5-1; tentative D call: TRBD1 (6 bases). Germline lookup yields CDR1 SGHRS and CDR2 YFSETQ. Trimming took off 3 bases at V and 1 base at J, with 10 bases between the two ends. The CDR3 contains 14 residues.

The chain is built from TRBV28 and TRBJ2-3; 14 nucleotides line up with TRBD2. CDR3 length: 17 residues. The J segment lost 10 bases and the V segment lost 4 bases, leaving 13 bases of the junction unmatched. Germline V CDR1 and CDR2: MDHEN, SYDVKM. For the CDR3, the DNA is TGTGCCAGCAGTTCTCCGGGACTAGCGGGAGAATCTGATGCGCAGTATTTT. Its protein is CASSSPGLAGESDAQYF.

On this clonotype itself: The CDR3 end shows no conserved phenylalanine or tryptophan, and so a read error is likely. The chain joins TRBV29-1 to TRBJ2-7; 8 nucleotides line up with TRBD2. The V and J ends lost 2 bases and 2 bases, in that order; junction bases with no gene match: 2. The CDR3 loop spans 13 amino acids. Germline V gene lookup returns CDR1 SQVTM and CDR2 ANQGSEA. CDR3 region: CSVETSGAYEQYS. The DNA for the CDR3 is TGCAGCGTTGAAACTAGCGGAGCCTACGAGCAGTACTCC.

The chain links TRBV5-1 to TRBJ1-6; tentatively, D is TRBD1 (6 bases). V was clipped by 3 bases and J by 6 bases, with 13 bases between them. The CDR3 is 15 amino acids. Germline assignment: CDR1 SGHRS and CDR2 YFSETQ. The CDR3 spells CASSWGGKINSPLHF. The CDR3 DNA reads TGCGCCAGCAGCTGGGGGGGCAAGATTAATTCACCCCTCCACTTT. Full variable domain (rest looked up from reference TRBV5-1 and TRBJ1-6): KAGVTQTPRYLIKTRGQQVTLSCSPISGHRSVSWYQQTPGQGLQFLFEYFSETQRNKGNFPGRFSGRQFSNSRSEMNVSTLELGDSALYLCASSWGGKINSPLHFGNGTRLTVT.

The V and J genes are TRBV5-1 and TRBJ1-5; D is unclear. The CDR3 contains 13 residues. Germline V gene data show CDR1 as SGHRS and CDR2 as YFSETQ. Trimming removed 2 bases at V and 5 bases at J, with 8 bases between. This chain's CDR3 is CASSLESDQPQHF. DNA of the CDR3: TGCGCCAGCAGCTTAGAGAGCGATCAGCCCCAGCATTTT.

About this clonotype itself: At one of its ends the junction is not consistent with the germline gene, which may arise from a read error. The chain couples TRBV20-1 to TRBJ1-5; 7 nucleotides match TRBD1. The CDR3 is 13 residues long. Germline CDR1 DFQATT, CDR2 SNEGSKA (reference sequence). The chain's CDR3 is CSAGQVNNQPRHF. CDR3 DNA: TGCAGTGCCGGACAGGTTAATAATCAGCCCCGGCATTTT.

V usage is TRBV12-3 or TRBV12-4 and J usage is TRBJ1-1, with D unclear. This CDR3 is built from 14 residues. The V end lost 6 bases, the J end lost 0 bases, and 11 bases lay between the germline ends. This chain's CDR3 is CASSRRRLNTEAFF. For the CDR3, the DNA is TGTGCCAGCAGCCGTAGACGTTTGAACACTGAAGCTTTCTTT.

V usage is TRBV7-2 and J usage is TRBJ2-5, with D unresolved. The J call could be wrong; TRBJ2-7 is a better fit for the DNA end. The CDR3 length is 14 residues. CDR1 is SGHTA, CDR2 FQGNSA, per germline. CDR3 region: CASSLAGFMYEQYF. The CDR3 bases are TGTGCCAGCAGCTTAGCAGGGTTCATGTACGAGCAGTACTTC.

This chain joins TRBV29-1 and TRBJ2-2; 11 bases fit TRBD2. The V segment lost 4 bases and the J segment 4 bases; nucleotides outside the gene matches: 8. This CDR3 region has 16 residues. Germline assignment: CDR1 SQVTM and CDR2 ANQGSEA. CDR3: CSVAPSGRRGTGELFF. CDR3 bases: TGCAGCGTTGCTCCTAGCGGGAGGCGGGGCACCGGGGAGCTGTTTTTT.

V is TRBV7-9 and J is TRBJ2-7; D not resolved. Germline CDR1 SEHNR, CDR2 FQNEAQ (reference sequence). V was pared by 3 bases and J by 5 bases, with 23 bases between. The CDR3 contains 17 residues. The CDR3 protein is CASSFPSDHGPWDEQYF. In DNA form, the CDR3 reads TGTGCCAGCAGCTTCCCTAGTGACCACGGGCCCTGGGACGAGCAGTACTTC.

The gene calls are TRBV27 and TRBJ2-4, with no clear D. CDR1 MNHEY and CDR2 SMNVEV come from the germline V gene (reference sequence). CDR3 length: 15 amino acids. Trimming cost V 3 bases and J 5 bases, with 14 bases left between them. CDR3 amino acids: CASSLSTGPQNIQYF. The CDR3 DNA is TGTGCCAGCAGTTTGTCGACCGGACCCCAAAACATTCAGTACTTC.

The rearrangement links TRBV6-1 to TRBJ1-2, with 7 nucleotides matching TRBD1. This CDR3 region has 14 residues. The germline V gene has CDR1 MNHNS and CDR2 SASEGT. V lost 8 bases and J lost 6; bases outside the gene matches: 12. CDR3 nucleotides: TGTGCCAGCCAGCTAGGGGGCCTGGCAAATGGCTACACCTTC. As protein: CASQLGGLANGYTF.

This clonotype has a count of ten or more. V is TRBV6-1 and J is TRBJ2-3; TRBD2 agrees at 13 bases. Germline V gives CDR1 MNHNS, CDR2 SASEGT. Losses at the gene ends were 4 bases for V and 6 bases for J; bases not matched to a gene: 4. There are 15 residues in the CDR3. The CDR3 spells CASSGGTSGMDTQYF. In nucleotides, the CDR3 is TGTGCCAGCAGTGGGGGGACTAGCGGGATGGATACGCAGTATTTT.

This clonotype was observed a single time. The chain employs TRBV18 and TRBJ2-5, with D hard to call. The J call is doubtful: the DNA matches TRBJ2-7 better. This CDR3 spans 13 amino acids. Germline V CDR1 and CDR2: KGHSH, LQKENI. The CDR3 reads CASSRQDAYEQYF. The DNA of the CDR3 is TGTGCCAGCTCACGGCAGGACGCATACGAGCAGTACTTC.

This chain links TRBV12-3 or TRBV12-4 with TRBJ2-5, with D uncertain. V was trimmed by 7 bases and J by 7 bases, leaving 16 bases between them. The CDR3 totals 13 residues. The CDR3 DNA follows: TGTGCCAGCAAAGTTTCGTCCCTAGGGACCCAGTACTTC. This gives the protein CASKVSSLGTQYF.

V usage is TRBV5-5 and J usage is TRBJ2-1; 7 nucleotides agree with TRBD1. CDR3 length: 16 amino acids. CDR1 SGHKS and CDR2 YYEKEE come from the germline V gene (reference sequence). V shed 4 bases and J 6 bases; nucleotides not matched to a gene: 13. The CDR3 region is CASSQGIGTEGNEQFF. The CDR3 region has the DNA TGTGCCAGCAGCCAGGGAATTGGGACAGAGGGCAATGAGCAGTTCTTC.

The genes are TRBV4-1 and TRBJ2-4; 8 nucleotides match TRBD1. Germline lookup yields CDR1 MGHRA and CDR2 YSYEKL. After removal of 0 bases from V and 6 bases from J, the junction contained 7 bases not matched to a gene. The CDR3 spans 16 residues. CDR3 nucleotides: TGCGCCAGCAGCCAAGATAGGACAGGGCGGGCAAACATTCAGTACTTC. Translation: CASSQDRTGRANIQYF.